This entry concerns a single T cell receptor beta chain. The sample is drawn from a study of blood T cell repertoires in COVID-19. Study as a whole: Material from acute and convalescent COVID-19 was sourced from the United States, Italy and Spain. From T cells, B-cell-depleted T cells, or PBMCs came the material, which was cDNA or gDNA.

The method was immunoSEQ multiplex PCR; TCRdb's version includes in-frame clones alone and lacks a portion of them. The data show 110,000 to 150,000 clones, about 91% seen once. This clonotype was sampled from a woman in her sixties with acute or convalescent COVID-19. Sequencing used peripheral blood.

The CDR3 DNA follows: TGTGCCAGCAGTTTCTCGGACAGGATGAACACTGAAGCTTTCTTT. Translated: CASSFSDRMNTEAFF. The chain uses TRBV27 and TRBJ1-1, with 7 bases identical to TRBD1. The CDR3 has 15 amino acids. Germline trimming cut 3 bases from V and 0 bases from J; bases unmatched to any gene: 4. CDR1 is MNHEY and CDR2 is SMNVEV in the germline V gene (reference sequence).